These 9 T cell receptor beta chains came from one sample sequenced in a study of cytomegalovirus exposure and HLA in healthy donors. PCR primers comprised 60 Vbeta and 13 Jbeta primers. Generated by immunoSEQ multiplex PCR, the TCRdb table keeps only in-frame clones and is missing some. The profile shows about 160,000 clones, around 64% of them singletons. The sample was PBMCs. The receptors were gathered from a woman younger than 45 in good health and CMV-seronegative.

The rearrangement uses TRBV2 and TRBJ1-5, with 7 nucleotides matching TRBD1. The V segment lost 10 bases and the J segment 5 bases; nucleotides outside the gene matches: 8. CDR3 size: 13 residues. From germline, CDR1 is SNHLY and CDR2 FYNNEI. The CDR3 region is CATRRDSDQPQHF. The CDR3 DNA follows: TGTGCCACCCGCCGGGACAGCGATCAGCCCCAGCATTTT.

CDR3 DNA: TGTGCCAGCAGCTCGACAGGGGCGAGCTCTGGAAACACCATATATTTT. It encodes CASSSTGASSGNTIYF. The chain links TRBV7-2 to TRBJ1-3, with 8 bases matching TRBD1. The CDR3 is 16 residues long. The trim removed 4 bases at V and 0 bases at J, leaving 5 bases unmatched. The V gene's germline CDR1 is SGHTA and CDR2 FQGNSA.

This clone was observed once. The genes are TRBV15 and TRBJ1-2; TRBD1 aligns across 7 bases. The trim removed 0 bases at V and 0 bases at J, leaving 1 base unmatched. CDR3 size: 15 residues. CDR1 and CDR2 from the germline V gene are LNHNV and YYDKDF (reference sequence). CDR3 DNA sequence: TGTGCCACCAGCAGAGATACAGGGGCTAACTATGGCTACACCTTC. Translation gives CATSRDTGANYGYTF.

The chain's CDR3 is CASSLDRGRAAFF. CDR3 coding DNA: TGTGCCAGCAGCCTGGACAGGGGGCGCGCAGCTTTCTTT. The chain carries TRBV7-2 and TRBJ1-1, with 11 bases identical to TRBD1. The CDR3 sequence is 13 residues long. V was clipped by 5 bases and J by 10 bases; unmatched bases: 6. The germline V gene has CDR1 SGHTA and CDR2 FQGNSA.

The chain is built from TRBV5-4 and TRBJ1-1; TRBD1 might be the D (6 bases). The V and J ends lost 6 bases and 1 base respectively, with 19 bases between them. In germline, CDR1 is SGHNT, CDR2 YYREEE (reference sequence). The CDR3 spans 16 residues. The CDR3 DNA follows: TGTGCCAGCACCCTCTCCGGGGCAGGGGAGAACACTGAAGCTTTCTTT. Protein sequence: CASTLSGAGENTEAFF.

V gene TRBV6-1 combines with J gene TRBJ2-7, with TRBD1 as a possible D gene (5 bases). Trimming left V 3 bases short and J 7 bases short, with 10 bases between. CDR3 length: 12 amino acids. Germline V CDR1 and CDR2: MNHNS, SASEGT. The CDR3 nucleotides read TGTGCCAGCAGTGACCAGGGCGTTGAGCAGTACTTC. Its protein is CASSDQGVEQYF.

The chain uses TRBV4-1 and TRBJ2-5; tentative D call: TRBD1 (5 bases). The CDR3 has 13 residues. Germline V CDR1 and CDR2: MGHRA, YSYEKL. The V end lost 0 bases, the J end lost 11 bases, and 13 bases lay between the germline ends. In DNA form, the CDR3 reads TGCGCCAGCAGCCAAGATCTTAGGGCAGGGCAGTACTTC. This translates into CASSQDLRAGQYF.

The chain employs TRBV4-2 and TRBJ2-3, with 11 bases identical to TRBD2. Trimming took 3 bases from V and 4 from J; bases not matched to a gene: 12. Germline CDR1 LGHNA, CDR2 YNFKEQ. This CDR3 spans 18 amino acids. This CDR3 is CASSQEPILAGVADTQYF. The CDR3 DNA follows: TGTGCCAGCAGCCAGGAACCCATACTAGCGGGAGTCGCAGATACGCAGTATTTT.

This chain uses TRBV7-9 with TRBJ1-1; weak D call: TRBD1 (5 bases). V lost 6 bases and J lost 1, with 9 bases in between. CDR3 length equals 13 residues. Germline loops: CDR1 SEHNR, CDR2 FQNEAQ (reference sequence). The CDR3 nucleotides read TGTGCCAGCAGGTTTAGGGGGAACACTGAAGCTTTCTTT. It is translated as CASRFRGNTEAFF.